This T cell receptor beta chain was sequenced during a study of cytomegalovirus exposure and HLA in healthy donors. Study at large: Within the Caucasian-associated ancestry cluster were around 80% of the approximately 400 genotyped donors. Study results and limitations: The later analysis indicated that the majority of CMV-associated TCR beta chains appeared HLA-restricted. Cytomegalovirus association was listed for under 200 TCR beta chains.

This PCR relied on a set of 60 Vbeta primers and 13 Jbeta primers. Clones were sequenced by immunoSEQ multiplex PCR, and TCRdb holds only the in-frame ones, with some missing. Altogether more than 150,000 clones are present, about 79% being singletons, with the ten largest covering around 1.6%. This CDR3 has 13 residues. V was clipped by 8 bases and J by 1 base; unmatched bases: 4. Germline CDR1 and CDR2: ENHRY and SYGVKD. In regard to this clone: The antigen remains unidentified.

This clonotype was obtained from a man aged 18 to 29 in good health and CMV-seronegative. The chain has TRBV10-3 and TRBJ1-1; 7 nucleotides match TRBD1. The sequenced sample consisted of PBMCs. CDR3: CAIEAGGNTEAFF. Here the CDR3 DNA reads TGTGCCATCGAGGCAGGGGGGAACACTGAAGCTTTCTTT.